Presented here are 32 T cell receptor beta chains from one specimen sequenced in a study of cytomegalovirus exposure and HLA in healthy donors. With 60 Vbeta and 13 Jbeta primers, the PCR was carried out. TCRdb's copy holds only in-frame clones and misses some; the assay was immunoSEQ multiplex PCR. The sample consists of 100,000 to 130,000 clones, roughly 80% of them appearing once. The specimen sequenced was PBMCs. These TCRs come from a man younger than 45 in good health and CMV-seronegative.

This clone was observed once. The chain has TRBV7-9 and TRBJ2-7; 9 positions match TRBD1. The trim removed 3 bases at V and 0 bases at J, leaving 0 bases unmatched. This CDR3 has 14 amino acids. The germline V gene encodes CDR1 SEHNR and CDR2 FQNEAQ (reference sequence). As DNA, the CDR3 is TGTGCCAGCAGCTTGACAGGGGGCTCCTACGAGCAGTACTTC. Its protein product is CASSLTGGSYEQYF.

This clone was counted between two and nine times. The genes are TRBV10-1 and TRBJ1-6, with 11 nucleotides matching TRBD1. Germline CDR1 reads WNHNN; CDR2 reads SYGVQD (reference sequence). This CDR3 spans 14 amino acids. The ends lost 3 bases at V and 12 bases at J; junction bases unmatched: 4. The chain's CDR3 is CASSEGDRGEPLHF. CDR3 nucleotides: TGCGCCAGCAGTGAAGGGGACAGGGGGGAACCCCTCCACTTT.

This chain joins TRBV7-3 and TRBJ2-2, with 8 positions matching TRBD2. Germline CDR1 is SGHTA and CDR2 is FQGTGA. The V segment lost 4 bases and the J segment 2 bases; nucleotides outside the gene matches: 6. The CDR3 is made up of 16 amino acids. CDR3 nucleotides: TGTGCCAGCAGCTCGGGGGGGACCCTAAACACCGGGGAGCTGTTTTTT. Protein: CASSSGGTLNTGELFF.

The V gene is TRBV30, the J gene TRBJ2-5, with TRBD2 matching over 12 bases. The CDR3 covers 18 residues. Germline assignment: CDR1 GTSNPN and CDR2 SVGIG (reference sequence). Losses at the gene ends were 0 bases for V and 1 base for J; bases not matched to a gene: 9. DNA of the CDR3: TGTGCCTGGAGTGTAGCCCGGACTAGCGGGACTACCCAAGAGACCCAGTACTTC. Translating gives CAWSVARTSGTTQETQYF.

This chain connects TRBV5-6 to TRBJ2-7; a possible D gene is TRBD2 (7 bases). Germline loops: CDR1 SGHDT, CDR2 YYEEEE. Trimming cost V 4 bases and J 1 base, with 18 bases left between them. The CDR3 contains 16 residues. The CDR3 nucleotides are TGTGCCAGCAGCGGAGGCGGGGGCGGGAGTTCCTACGAGCAGTACTTC. Residues: CASSGGGGGSSYEQYF.

The V call is TRBV28, the J call TRBJ2-7; 9 nucleotides match TRBD1. There are 13 residues in the CDR3. Germline CDR1 and CDR2: MDHEN and SYDVKM. Trimming at V came to 5 bases and at J to 4 bases, leaving 3 bases not matched to a gene. DNA for the CDR3: TGTGCCAGCAGTGACAGGGGGAGGTACGAGCAGTACTTC. Residues: CASSDRGRYEQYF.

The chain has TRBV28 and TRBJ1-1, with TRBD1 as a possible D gene (5 bases). The germline V gene encodes CDR1 MDHEN and CDR2 SYDVKM. The CDR3 runs 13 residues. Trimming shortened V by 5 bases and J by 2 bases, and 9 bases separated the two germline ends. This CDR3 reads CASSTTGNTEAFF. Written as DNA, the CDR3 is TGTGCCAGCAGTACAACAGGTAACACTGAAGCTTTCTTT.

The gene calls are TRBV6-1 and TRBJ2-1, with 7 bases that match TRBD2. V was pared by 3 bases and J by 15 bases, with 11 bases of the junction left unmatched. CDR3 length: 13 amino acids. The germline CDR1 and CDR2 sequences are MNHNS and SASEGT. The CDR3 coding sequence is TGTGCCAGCAGTGATGGGGCGGGAGTCCCCCGGTTCTTC. Residues: CASSDGAGVPRFF.

The chain is built from TRBV7-3 and TRBJ2-7; D unclear. Germline V lookup: CDR1 SGHTA, CDR2 FQGTGA. CDR3 size: 14 residues. Trimming pared 2 bases from V and 2 bases from J, leaving 10 bases between. The CDR3 DNA reads as TGTGCCAGCAGCTTAGGTGGCAGGACCTACGAGCAGTACTTC. Residues: CASSLGGRTYEQYF.

This clone has only one observation. The V and J genes are TRBV21-1 and TRBJ2-7; the table gives TRBD1 as D, unverified against the DNA. TRBV21-1 is designated a pseudogene. The CDR3 runs to 16 residues. CDR3: CASSKLLPPGPYEQYF. The CDR3 DNA reads TGTGCCAGCAGCAAACTTCTGCCCCCAGGGCCCTACGAGCAGTACTTC.

The CDR3 region has the DNA TGTGCCAGCAGCAGATACCTCACGGGTAACACTGAAGCTTTCTTT. This gives the protein CASSRYLTGNTEAFF. The chain links TRBV21-1 to TRBJ1-1. TRBV21-1 is a known pseudogene. This CDR3 contains 15 residues.

This chain links TRBV7-9 with TRBJ2-1; D gene uncertain. This CDR3 has 14 amino acids. Trimming removed 4 bases from V and 4 bases from J, with 11 bases in between. Germline CDR1 SEHNR, CDR2 FQNEAQ (reference sequence). CDR3 sequence reads: CASSSLVSYNEQFF. DNA for the CDR3: TGTGCCAGCAGCTCCTTGGTGAGTTACAATGAGCAGTTCTTC.

This chain connects TRBV7-9 to TRBJ2-7; TRBD1 matches at 8 bases. Germline loops: CDR1 SEHNR, CDR2 FQNEAQ (reference sequence). The junction had 9 bases not matched to a gene; V was cut back by 5 bases and J by 3 bases. The CDR3 sequence is 15 residues long. CDR3 sequence (DNA): TGTGCCAGCAGCCCTTCTAGAGACAGGGGCTACGAGCAGTACTTC. Amino acids: CASSPSRDRGYEQYF.

J is TRBJ1-1 and V is TRBV5-8; 8 nucleotides agree with TRBD1. After removal of 5 bases from V and 4 bases from J, the junction contained 7 bases not matched to a gene. From germline, CDR1 is SGHTS and CDR2 YDEGEE. The CDR3 spans 14 residues. The CDR3 region is CASRRTGQGTEAFF. CDR3 in DNA: TGTGCCAGCAGAAGGACAGGGCAGGGCACTGAAGCTTTCTTT.

The CDR3 loop is CSARTSGGFNTQYF. CDR3 nucleotides: TGCAGCGCTCGGACTAGCGGGGGCTTCAATACGCAGTATTTT. This chain connects TRBV29-1 to TRBJ2-3; TRBD2 matches 13 bases. Germline CDR1 is SQVTM and CDR2 is ANQGSEA. With 7 bases clipped from V and 7 bases from J, the junction kept 8 bases outside the gene matches. The CDR3 is 14 residues long.

This clone was counted between two and nine times. The rearrangement uses TRBV6-1 and TRBJ1-2; TRBD1 agrees at 7 bases. V trimming: 4 bases; J trimming: 8 bases; junction bases outside the gene matches: 7. CDR3 length: 13 residues. Germline lookup yields CDR1 MNHNS and CDR2 SASEGT. Written as DNA, the CDR3 is TGTGCCAGCAGTGCCACAGGGGCTGGCGGCTACACCTTC. This codes for CASSATGAGGYTF.

The rearrangement joins TRBV13 to TRBJ2-3; D perhaps matches TRBD2 (7 bases). The CDR3 covers 14 residues. The V gene lost 8 bases and the J gene lost 0 bases, with 12 bases spanning the gap. The germline CDR1 and CDR2 sequences are PRHDT and FYEKMQ (reference sequence). The CDR3 coding sequence is TGTGCCAGCGCGGGGGCGACTAGCACAGATACGCAGTATTTT. Translating gives CASAGATSTDTQYF. Supplemented by reference TRBV13 and TRBJ2-3, the full variable domain reads AAGVIQSPRHLIKEKRETATLKCYPIPRHDTVYWYQQGPGQDPQFLISFYEKMQSDKGSIPDRFSAQQFSDYHSELNMSSLELGDSALYFCASAGATSTDTQYFGPGTRLTVL.

V usage is TRBV2 and J usage is TRBJ2-6, with D possibly being TRBD1 (5 bases). V was clipped by 5 bases and J by 4 bases, with 9 bases between them. Germline V gives CDR1 SNHLY, CDR2 FYNNEI. The CDR3 is 14 amino acids. CDR3: CASSTGPGANVLTF. The CDR3 nucleotides are TGTGCCAGCAGTACAGGCCCCGGGGCCAACGTCCTGACTTTC.

This chain joins TRBV9 and TRBJ1-2; D remains ambiguous. V shed 1 base and J shed 4 bases, with 5 bases lying between them. The germline CDR1 and CDR2 sequences are SGDLS and YYNGEE. This CDR3 has 12 amino acids. The CDR3 is CASSVWSYGYTF. CDR3 DNA: TGTGCCAGCAGCGTATGGAGCTATGGCTACACCTTC.

The chain employs TRBV7-9 and TRBJ2-5; D is perhaps TRBD2 (5 bases). The CDR3 is made up of 14 amino acids. Germline-derived CDR1 and CDR2 are SEHNR and FQNEAQ (reference sequence). V dropped 3 bases and J dropped 5 bases, with 13 bases sitting between them. The CDR3 coding sequence is TGTGCCAGCAGCTTTCCGAGCGGCGCGGAGACCCAGTACTTC. Its protein is CASSFPSGAETQYF.

In its sample, this clone was seen once. The chain combines TRBV27 with TRBJ2-7; TRBD1 matches at 7 bases. V trimming: 4 bases; J trimming: 3 bases; junction bases outside the gene matches: 3. CDR1 is MNHEY, CDR2 SMNVEV, per germline (reference sequence). The CDR3 covers 13 residues. The CDR3 is CASSSTGNYEQYF. CDR3 nucleotides: TGTGCCAGCAGTTCGACAGGGAACTACGAGCAGTACTTC.

V gene TRBV7-9 combines with J gene TRBJ1-2; TRBD1 aligns across 7 bases. After removal of 4 bases from V and 4 bases from J, the junction contained 9 bases not matched to a gene. CDR3 length equals 15 residues. Germline V gene data show CDR1 as SEHNR and CDR2 as FQNEAQ (reference sequence). The CDR3 reads CASSSRGTATYGYTF. CDR3 coding DNA: TGTGCCAGCAGCTCGCGCGGGACAGCAACCTATGGCTACACCTTC.

This clone was seen a handful of times. This chain joins TRBV6-1 and TRBJ2-3; 16 bases align to TRBD2. CDR3 length: 20 residues. Losses at the gene ends were 3 bases for V and 2 bases for J; bases not matched to a gene: 11. Germline CDR1 reads MNHNS; CDR2 reads SASEGT. CDR3 bases: TGTGCCAGCAGTGACCTGGTCCGGGGACTAGCGGGGGGGCCCACAGATACGCAGTATTTT. This encodes CASSDLVRGLAGGPTDTQYF.

J is TRBJ2-2 and V is TRBV5-6; a possible D gene is TRBD2 (6 bases). The CDR3 covers 13 residues. Germline lookup yields CDR1 SGHDT and CDR2 YYEEEE. V was pared by 0 bases and J by 7 bases, with 7 bases between. The CDR3 spells CASSLGGDGELFF. CDR3 sequence (DNA): TGTGCCAGCAGCTTGGGGGGGGACGGGGAGCTGTTTTTT.

The chain uses TRBV29-1 and TRBJ2-7; weak D call: TRBD1 (6 bases). This CDR3 has 13 amino acids. The V end lost 0 bases, the J end lost 1 base, and 7 bases lay between the germline ends. Per the germline V gene, CDR1 is SQVTM and CDR2 is ANQGSEA. CDR3 DNA: TGCAGCGTTGAAGAGCAGGGGTCCTACGAGCAGTACTTC. Its protein is CSVEEQGSYEQYF.

The genes are TRBV5-1 and TRBJ2-3; the D gene is possibly TRBD1 (6 bases). Between the trimmed V and J ends, which lost 4 bases and 2 bases, there was a span of 11 bases. The CDR3 totals 14 residues. Germline V CDR1 and CDR2: SGHRS, YFSETQ. DNA for the CDR3: TGCGCCAGCAGCGTCGGACAGTCCACAGATACGCAGTATTTT. This gives the protein CASSVGQSTDTQYF.

This chain joins TRBV5-1 and TRBJ2-1; no clear D gene. V gave up 1 base and J gave up 8 bases, with 16 bases separating them. Germline-derived CDR1 and CDR2 are SGHRS and YFSETQ. This CDR3 has 15 residues. CDR3 residues: CASSLNPGSAHEQFF. The DNA of the CDR3 is TGCGCCAGCAGCTTGAACCCAGGTTCCGCCCATGAGCAGTTCTTC. Combining the CDR3 with reference TRBV5-1 and TRBJ2-1 gives the whole variable domain KAGVTQTPRYLIKTRGQQVTLSCSPISGHRSVSWYQQTPGQGLQFLFEYFSETQRNKGNFPGRFSGRQFSNSRSEMNVSTLELGDSALYLCASSLNPGSAHEQFFGPGTRLTVL.

The genes are TRBV5-6 and TRBJ1-6; TRBD1 aligns across 8 bases. V lost 3 bases, J lost 9 bases, and 14 bases stayed unmatched. CDR1 SGHDT and CDR2 YYEEEE come from the germline V gene. This CDR3 has 17 amino acids. The CDR3 loop is CASSSTPGQGSGSPLHF. CDR3 DNA: TGTGCCAGCAGCTCGACCCCCGGACAGGGATCTGGTTCACCCCTCCACTTT.

This rearrangement joins TRBV10-2 to TRBJ2-7; TRBD1 matches 8 bases. Losses at the gene ends were 3 bases for V and 3 bases for J; bases not matched to a gene: 4. Germline CDR1 and CDR2: WSHSY and SAAADI. This CDR3 is 14 amino acids long. The CDR3 loop reads CASSETGGGYEQYF. The CDR3, as DNA: TGCGCCAGCAGTGAAACAGGGGGTGGCTACGAGCAGTACTTC.

This chain uses TRBV5-1 with TRBJ1-3; D gene uncertain. Deletions cut 0 bases from V and 0 bases from J, with 7 bases between. Germline CDR1 and CDR2: SGHRS and YFSETQ. The length of the CDR3 is 15 residues. In DNA form, the CDR3 reads TGCGCCAGCAGCTTGGACAGCAACTCTGGAAACACCATATATTTT. It specifies CASSLDSNSGNTIYF.

This clone has just a few counts. V gene TRBV11-2 combines with J gene TRBJ1-1; 8 nucleotides match TRBD1. The trim removed 5 bases at V and 4 bases at J, leaving 9 bases unmatched. CDR1 SGHAT and CDR2 FQNNGV come from the germline V gene. The CDR3 is 15 amino acids. The CDR3 reads CASSPIQGVGTEAFF. In DNA form, the CDR3 reads TGTGCCAGCAGCCCGATACAGGGGGTGGGCACTGAAGCTTTCTTT.

The CDR3 loop reads CSAKADSYNEQFF. In nucleotides, the CDR3 is TGCAGCGCTAAAGCGGACTCCTACAATGAGCAGTTCTTC. The rearrangement uses TRBV29-1 and TRBJ2-1; possible D gene TRBD2, 5 bases. Trimming removed 7 bases from V and 0 bases from J, with 10 bases in between. CDR1 is SQVTM and CDR2 is ANQGSEA in the germline V gene. The CDR3 runs 13 residues.